A single count supports the clone carrying this T cell receptor (beta chain). The data belong to a study of shared clonotypes between healthy human individuals. In the study overall: There were three CD4 naive, three CD4 memory, two CD8 naive and one CD8 memory plates per donor.

Germline-derived CDR1 and CDR2 are GTSNPN and SVGIG (reference sequence). Trimming removed 4 bases from V and 0 bases from J; junction bases left unmatched: 4. The CDR3 is 14 residues long. The repertoire was sequenced with immunoSEQ multiplex PCR; TCRdb's copy has only in-frame clones and lacks some. Of 2 million to 2.5 million clones in the sample, 90% to 95% are singletons; the top ten hold roughly 0.36%. Material: naive CD4+ T cells from PBMCs. Subset here: CD45RA+ positively selected. V and J are TRBV30 and TRBJ1-1; TRBD1 agrees at 8 bases. The source of this sequence is a man in his late teens or twenties in good health. Some clones in this sample may be carry-over from other donors' samples. The CDR3 region has the DNA TGTGCCTGGAATCGGGACAGGCTGAACACTGAAGCTTTCTTT. This codes for CAWNRDRLNTEAFF.